This T cell receptor (beta chain) was sequenced during a study of T cell clonotyping in hematopoietic cell transplantation. As for the study in general: Recipients' pretransplant samples followed cytoreduction.

Findings and caveats of the study: At the given depth, recipient repertoires were over 95% de novo clonotypes. After transplant, recipient diversity fell while pathologically expanded clonotypes grew through day 180. Broader posttransplant TCR repertoire diversity was predicted by graft donor and pretransplant recipient Inverse Simpson Index values.

About this clone: What it binds is not known.

Assay: immunoSEQ multiplex PCR; the TCRdb copy retains only in-frame clones and omits some. The sample contains about 29,000 clones, more than 60% of which appear only once. The CDR3 runs 16 residues. Germline V gives CDR1 MGHRA, CDR2 YSYEKL. The V gene lost 0 bases and the J gene lost 4 bases, with 15 bases spanning the gap. The time point: recipient sample about 28 days before transplant, after cytoreduction. The material was peripheral blood mononuclear cells, obtained before stem cell transplant. This chain uses TRBV4-1 with TRBJ1-2; perhaps TRBD1 as D (5 bases). The source is a woman aged 25 to 45 with chronic myeloid leukemia. Some clones in this sample may be carry-over from other donors' samples. CDR3 sequence reads: CASSQELALQVYGYTF. DNA for the CDR3: TGCGCCAGCAGCCAAGAGTTGGCGCTACAGGTCTATGGCTACACCTTC.